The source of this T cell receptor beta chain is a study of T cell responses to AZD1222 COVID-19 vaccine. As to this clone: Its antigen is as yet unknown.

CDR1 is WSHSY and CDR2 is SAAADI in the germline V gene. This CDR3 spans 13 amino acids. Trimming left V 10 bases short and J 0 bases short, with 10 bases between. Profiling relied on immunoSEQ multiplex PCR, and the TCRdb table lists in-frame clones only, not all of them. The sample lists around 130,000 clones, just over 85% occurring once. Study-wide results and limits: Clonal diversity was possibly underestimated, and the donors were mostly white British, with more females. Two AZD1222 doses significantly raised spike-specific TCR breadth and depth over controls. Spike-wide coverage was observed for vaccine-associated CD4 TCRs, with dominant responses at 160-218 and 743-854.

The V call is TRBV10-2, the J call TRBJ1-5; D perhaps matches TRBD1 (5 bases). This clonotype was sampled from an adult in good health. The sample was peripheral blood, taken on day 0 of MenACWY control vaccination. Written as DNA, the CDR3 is TGCGCCACACAGGCCTTTAGCAATCAGCCCCAGCATTTT. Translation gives CATQAFSNQPQHF.